One and the same sample provided the 31 T cell receptor beta chains below, sequenced in a study of blood T cell repertoires in COVID-19. Produced via immunoSEQ multiplex PCR; TCRdb's table is partial and in-frame only. Of fewer than 200,000 clones in the sample, approximately 90% were seen once. The sequencing input was peripheral blood. These receptor sequences come from a man in his fifties or sixties who had recovered from COVID-19.

V is TRBV7-8 and J is TRBJ2-1; D might be TRBD2 (5 bases). CDR3 length equals 16 residues. Per germline, CDR1 SGHVS and CDR2 FQNEAQ. V was clipped by 0 bases and J by 4 bases, with 13 bases between them. This CDR3 reads CASSLAAAGGYNEQFF. The CDR3, as DNA: TGTGCCAGCAGCTTAGCGGCAGCCGGCGGGTACAATGAGCAGTTCTTC.

The chain uses TRBV19 and TRBJ1-2; D unresolved. Germline V CDR1 and CDR2: LNHDA, SQIVND (reference sequence). Trimming left V 3 bases short and J 8 bases short, with 13 bases between. The CDR3 is 13 amino acids. The CDR3 sequence is CASSIRGSGGYTF. CDR3 in DNA: TGTGCCAGTAGTATCAGAGGGAGCGGCGGCTACACCTTC.

This clone was detected only a few times. This sequence joins TRBV28 and TRBJ1-3; D is perhaps TRBD1 (5 bases). The germline V gene encodes CDR1 MDHEN and CDR2 SYDVKM. The germline V and J ends were trimmed by 3 bases and 6 bases, with 12 bases remaining between them. CDR3 length: 14 residues. CDR3 DNA: TGTGCCAGCAGTTTGATCAGGGAGGCAAACACCATATATTTT. It codes for CASSLIREANTIYF.

The chain has TRBV9 and TRBJ2-2, with 7 nucleotides matching TRBD2. This CDR3 comprises 14 residues. V trimming: 8 bases; J trimming: 1 base; junction bases outside the gene matches: 5. Germline CDR1 is SGDLS and CDR2 is YYNGEE. The CDR3 nucleotides are TGTGCCAGTCGGGGAGGGATGAACACCGGGGAGCTGTTTTTT. Protein product: CASRGGMNTGELFF.

The sample holds a few counts of this clone. The chain joins TRBV9 to TRBJ1-4; D might be TRBD1 (5 bases). CDR1 SGDLS and CDR2 YYNGEE come from the germline V gene. The CDR3 is 16 amino acids. V shed 4 bases and J shed 2 bases, with 15 bases lying between them. The CDR3 DNA sequence: TGTGCCAGCAGCCTCGACTCGGGGGTTACTAATGAAAAACTGTTTTTT. It encodes CASSLDSGVTNEKLFF.

The chain uses TRBV3-1 (or the pseudogene TRBV3-2) and TRBJ2-1; a weak D match, TRBD1 (6 bases). The CDR3 consists of 15 residues. The V and J ends lost 0 bases and 9 bases respectively, with 15 bases between them. Germline CDR1 reads LGHDT; CDR2 reads YNNKEL (reference sequence). The CDR3 DNA follows: TGTGCCAGCAGCCAAGATGCAGGGGTTTGGGGTGAGCAGTTCTTC. Protein product: CASSQDAGVWGEQFF.

J is TRBJ2-3 and V is TRBV19; 7 bases match TRBD2. The length of the CDR3 is 15 residues. Per germline, CDR1 LNHDA and CDR2 SQIVND (reference sequence). V lost 6 bases, J lost 2 bases, and 8 bases stayed unmatched. The CDR3, as DNA: TGTGCCAGTAGCACCCGGGGGGAGTTCACAGATACGCAGTATTTT. Translated: CASSTRGEFTDTQYF.

The chain uses TRBV7-3 and TRBJ1-6; TRBD1 agrees at 10 bases. The germline V gene encodes CDR1 SGHTA and CDR2 FQGTGA. The CDR3 totals 14 residues. The trim removed 5 bases at V and 9 bases at J, leaving 4 bases unmatched. CDR3 residues: CASSEGQGSSPLHF. The CDR3 nucleotides are TGTGCCAGCAGCGAGGGACAGGGGAGTTCACCCCTCCACTTT.

The rearrangement joins TRBV7-3 to TRBJ1-1, with 7 bases lining up with TRBD1. CDR1 and CDR2 (germline): SGHTA, FQGTGA. The V gene end was trimmed by 5 bases and the J gene end by 5 bases; junction bases not matched to a gene: 8. This CDR3 contains 14 residues. The CDR3 protein is CASSPDRAGTEAFF. The CDR3 DNA reads as TGTGCCAGCAGCCCTGACAGGGCCGGAACTGAAGCTTTCTTT. The complete variable domain, with remaining parts taken from reference TRBV7-3 and TRBJ1-1, reads GAGVSQTPSNKVTEKGKYVELRCDPISGHTALYWYRQSLGQGPEFLIYFQGTGAADDSGLPNDRFFAVRPEGSVSTLKIQRTERGDSAVYLCASSPDRAGTEAFFGQGTRLTVV.

This clone was found once. V is TRBV7-2 and J is TRBJ2-6; D is possibly TRBD2 (6 bases). Germline V lookup: CDR1 SGHTA, CDR2 FQGNSA. This CDR3 comprises 14 residues. The V and J ends lost 5 bases and 2 bases respectively, with 7 bases between them. The CDR3 is CASSPGAGANVLTF. The CDR3 DNA reads TGTGCCAGCAGCCCGGGGGCTGGGGCCAACGTCCTGACTTTC.

V usage is TRBV24-1 and J usage is TRBJ1-5; a weak D match, TRBD1 (5 bases). Germline V gene sequence: CDR1 KGHDR, CDR2 SFDVKD. The V end lost 2 bases, the J end lost 3 bases, and 13 bases lay between the germline ends. The CDR3 has 16 residues. The CDR3 nucleotides read TGTGCCACCAGTGATTGGACACGGAAGTTCAATCAGCCCCAGCATTTT. This sequence encodes CATSDWTRKFNQPQHF.

The V call is TRBV6-2 or TRBV6-3, the J call TRBJ1-2; 8 bases match TRBD1. V lost 0 bases to trimming and J lost 4 bases; unmatched junction nucleotides: 4. The germline V gene has CDR1 MNHEY and CDR2 SVGEGT. This CDR3 is 15 amino acids long. The CDR3 region has the DNA TGTGCCAGCAGTTACTCGGACAGGGATATCTATGGCTACACCTTC. Protein: CASSYSDRDIYGYTF.

Only one count was recorded for this clone. The V gene is TRBV19, the J gene TRBJ2-5; 7 bases fit TRBD1. This CDR3 has 15 residues. Trimming at V came to 7 bases and at J to 0 bases, leaving 8 bases not matched to a gene. The germline V gene encodes CDR1 LNHDA and CDR2 SQIVND (reference sequence). The CDR3 here is CASTLDRTYQETQYF. CDR3 nucleotides: TGTGCCAGTACCTTGGACAGGACGTACCAAGAGACCCAGTACTTC.

The V and J genes are TRBV4-3 and TRBJ1-5; D is ambiguous. V was cut by 1 base and J by 2 bases, with 9 bases left in between. The CDR3 has 15 amino acids. The V gene's germline CDR1 is LGHNA and CDR2 YSLEER. The CDR3 spells CASSQAGSGNQPQHF. The CDR3 region has the DNA TGCGCCAGCAGCCAAGCAGGATCGGGCAATCAGCCCCAGCATTTT.

This sequence joins TRBV6-5 and TRBJ2-2, with D hard to call. Germline V lookup: CDR1 MNHEY, CDR2 SVGAGI. V lost 4 bases, J lost 8 bases, and 14 bases lay in between. This CDR3 region has 14 residues. The CDR3 coding sequence is TGTGCCAGCAGTTCAGCGACGGTGGCGGGGGAGCTGTTTTTT. Translated: CASSSATVAGELFF.

The genes are TRBV21-1 and TRBJ1-1; the DNA was not used to check the table's D call, TRBD1. TRBV21-1 is a recognized pseudogene. The CDR3 consists of 18 residues. CDR3 bases: TGTGCCAGCAGCTTCCCGGACGGAGAAAGGGGGCTTAACACTGAAGCTTTCTTT. The encoded protein is CASSFPDGERGLNTEAFF.

This chain links TRBV7-2 with TRBJ1-3; D is unclear. The germline CDR1 and CDR2 sequences are SGHTA and FQGNSA. The CDR3 covers 15 residues. Trimming removed 4 bases at V and 4 bases at J, with 14 bases between. The chain's CDR3 is CASSWPSGSGNTIYF. CDR3 DNA sequence: TGTGCCAGCAGCTGGCCCTCGGGGTCCGGAAACACCATATATTTT.

In this sample, this clone turned up once. The genes are TRBV7-2 and TRBJ2-7, with D possibly TRBD1 on 5 matching bases. The CDR3 is 12 residues long. Germline V lookup: CDR1 SGHTA, CDR2 FQGNSA. Trimming pared 3 bases from V and 3 bases from J, leaving 6 bases between. CDR3 nucleotides: TGTGCCAGCAGCTTGACAGTCTACGAGCAGTACTTC. The encoded protein is CASSLTVYEQYF.

A single count supports this clone. This rearrangement joins TRBV27 to TRBJ2-3, with no clear D. The CDR3 runs 14 residues. Per germline, CDR1 MNHEY and CDR2 SMNVEV (reference sequence). Trimming took 2 bases from V and 0 from J, leaving 6 bases between them. CDR3 bases: TGTGCCAGCAGTTTAGCGTCGAGCACAGATACGCAGTATTTT. Residues: CASSLASSTDTQYF.

This clone was seen just once. The chain has TRBV6-5 and TRBJ1-5; D unclear. The V gene lost 5 bases and the J gene lost 0 bases, with 11 bases spanning the gap. The germline V gene encodes CDR1 MNHEY and CDR2 SVGAGI. CDR3 size: 15 residues. The CDR3 sequence: CASSQHRNSNQPQHF. CDR3 coding DNA: TGTGCCAGCAGTCAACACCGAAATAGCAATCAGCCCCAGCATTTT.

This rearrangement joins TRBV6-6 to TRBJ1-1; 7 nucleotides match TRBD1. Losses at the gene ends were 4 bases for V and 4 bases for J; bases not matched to a gene: 12. CDR3 size: 16 residues. Germline V CDR1 and CDR2: MNHNY, SVGAGI (reference sequence). The chain's CDR3 is CASSSYLGQIGTEAFF. CDR3 in DNA: TGTGCCAGCAGTTCATACCTGGGACAGATAGGCACTGAAGCTTTCTTT.

The chain joins TRBV28 to TRBJ1-6, with 8 bases that match TRBD1. V shed 5 bases and J 10 bases; nucleotides not matched to a gene: 10. From germline, CDR1 is MDHEN and CDR2 SYDVKM. This CDR3 contains 15 residues. This CDR3 reads CASSPTGVIRSPLHF. As DNA, the CDR3 is TGTGCCAGCAGTCCGACAGGGGTAATACGCTCACCCCTCCACTTT.

This clone was picked up one time. This chain uses TRBV29-1 with TRBJ1-3, with D possibly TRBD1 on 5 matching bases. CDR3 size: 14 residues. Germline CDR1 reads SQVTM; CDR2 reads ANQGSEA. V was cut by 4 bases and J by 3 bases, with 13 bases left in between. The CDR3 loop is CSVGQGTIGNTIYF. DNA for the CDR3: TGCAGCGTTGGGCAGGGAACAATTGGAAACACCATATATTTT. The full variable domain, its missing parts supplied by reference TRBV29-1 and TRBJ1-3, is SAVISQKPSRDICQRGTSLTIQCQVDSQVTMMFWYRQQPGQSLTLIATANQGSEATYESGFVIDKFPISRPNLTFSTLTVSNMSPEDSSIYLCSVGQGTIGNTIYFGEGSWLTVV.

The V call is TRBV5-1, the J call TRBJ2-2; D uncertain. The CDR3 runs to 16 residues. Trimming stripped 4 bases from V and 3 bases from J, with 16 bases between. Germline values: CDR1 SGHRS, CDR2 YFSETQ. The CDR3 region is CASSPWLGEDTGELFF. The CDR3 DNA sequence: TGCGCCAGCAGCCCCTGGCTAGGAGAAGACACCGGGGAGCTGTTTTTT.

This clone occurred once. The V call is TRBV24-1, the J call TRBJ2-7; D may be TRBD2 (6 bases). This CDR3 region has 18 residues. Trimming stripped 3 bases from V and 2 bases from J, with 22 bases between. Germline V gene lookup returns CDR1 KGHDR and CDR2 SFDVKD. The CDR3: CATSDARISERATYEQYF. The CDR3 bases are TGTGCCACCAGTGATGCCCGGATTAGTGAGCGGGCTACCTACGAGCAGTACTTC.

The genes are TRBV5-1 and TRBJ2-3; 12 bases fit TRBD1. In germline, CDR1 is SGHRS, CDR2 YFSETQ. CDR3 size: 16 residues. The ends lost 7 bases at V and 2 bases at J; junction bases unmatched: 8. CDR3 region: CASGGGQGAYTDTQYF. In nucleotides, the CDR3 is TGCGCCAGCGGCGGGGGACAGGGGGCCTACACAGATACGCAGTATTTT.

The chain uses TRBV6-5 and TRBJ1-1; TRBD1 aligns across 9 bases. The CDR3 extends over 12 amino acids. Germline lookup yields CDR1 MNHEY and CDR2 SVGAGI. The J segment lost 6 bases and the V segment lost 8 bases, leaving 4 bases of the junction unmatched. The CDR3 bases are TGTGCCAGCCTCGGGACAGGGCCTGAAGCTTTCTTT. Translating gives CASLGTGPEAFF.

The chain recombines TRBV6-5 with TRBJ2-1, with 8 bases identical to TRBD2. The CDR3 sequence is 15 residues long. Germline CDR1 is MNHEY and CDR2 is SVGAGI. J gave up 3 bases and V 0 bases, and 1 base lay outside the gene matches. CDR3 in DNA: TGTGCCAGCAGTTACTCTGCGGGGGGCTACAATGAGCAGTTCTTC. This encodes CASSYSAGGYNEQFF.

The chain couples TRBV6-1 to TRBJ2-2; 7 bases match TRBD2. Germline CDR1 is MNHNS and CDR2 is SASEGT. The length of the CDR3 is 13 residues. Germline trimming cut 8 bases from V and 5 bases from J; bases unmatched to any gene: 5. CDR3 bases: TGTGCCAGCGGGACTACCTTAACCGGGGAGCTGTTTTTT. Amino acid sequence: CASGTTLTGELFF.

This rearrangement joins TRBV7-3 to TRBJ1-1; maybe TRBD1 (5 bases). V was clipped by 9 bases and J by 3 bases, with 14 bases between them. Germline CDR1 is SGHTA and CDR2 is FQGTGA. The CDR3 is made up of 13 amino acids. The CDR3 sequence: CASSRDSYTEAFF. For the CDR3, the DNA is TGTGCCAGTTCTCGGGACTCTTACACTGAAGCTTTCTTT.

The chain has TRBV29-1 and TRBJ2-5; no definite D call. Trimming cost V 4 bases and J 3 bases, with 9 bases left between them. The CDR3 has 12 residues. CDR1 and CDR2 from the germline V gene are SQVTM and ANQGSEA. CDR3 sequence: CSVGAREETQYF. CDR3 sequence (DNA): TGCAGCGTTGGGGCCAGAGAAGAGACCCAGTACTTC.